These T cell receptor beta chains were read from a single sample in a study of cytomegalovirus exposure and HLA in healthy donors. The assay was immunoSEQ multiplex PCR, and TCRdb's table has in-frame clones only and misses some. The sample has fewer than 70,000 clones, approximately 70% seen once. The material sequenced was PBMCs. Receptors originate from a male donor in good health and CMV-seropositive. Both conserved end residues are part of each CDR3. A D gene is named only where the DNA matches it firmly. Expanded clones are given a class, and other clones once, few, many or no size at all.

D gene	clone size	V gene	J gene	CDR3 protein	CDR3 DNA
TRBD2	-	TRBV10-3	TRBJ2-2	CAISEPVDGLAGGGELFF	TGTGCCATCAGTGAGCCCGTTGACGGGCTAGCGGGAGGCGGGGAGCTGTTTTTT
-	-	TRBV7-9	TRBJ1-2	CASSRNREGYTF	TGTGCCAGCAGTCGGAACAGGGAAGGGTACACCTTC
-	-	TRBV12-5	TRBJ1-6	CASGPDSNNSPLHF	TGTGCTAGTGGCCCGGACAGTAATAATTCACCCCTCCACTTT
-	few	TRBV7-3	TRBJ1-1	CASSPQGTTEAFF	TGTGCCAGCAGCCCACAGGGTACCACTGAAGCTTTCTTT
-	-	TRBV18	TRBJ2-7	CASSPAISYEQYF	TGTGCCAGCTCACCGGCCATCTCCTACGAGCAGTACTTC
-	-	TRBV7-2	TRBJ2-5	CASSLGGQGGGETQYF	TGTGCCAGCAGCTTGGGGGGGCAGGGCGGTGGAGAGACCCAGTACTTC
-	-	TRBV6-1	TRBJ2-1	CASSEPSIDEQFF	TGTGCCAGCAGTGAACCTAGCATCGATGAGCAGTTCTTC
-	-	TRBV6-5	TRBJ1-3	CASSPQGGSGNTIYF	TGTGCCAGCAGCCCACAGGGCGGCTCTGGAAACACCATATATTTT
TRBD1	few	TRBV4-3	TRBJ1-4	CASSQDPGQGPEKLFF	TGCGCCAGCAGCCAAGACCCGGGACAGGGGCCTGAAAAACTGTTTTTT
TRBD2	-	TRBV5-5	TRBJ2-5	CASSLGLAGGETQYF	TGTGCCAGCAGCTTGGGACTAGCGGGAGGAGAGACCCAGTACTTC
-	-	TRBV30	TRBJ2-5	CAWSAGERETQYF	TGTGCCTGGAGTGCGGGGGAGCGGGAGACCCAGTACTTC
-	-	TRBV18	TRBJ2-7	CASSPTGKQYYEQYF	TGTGCCAGCTCACCAACAGGAAAACAATACTACGAGCAGTACTTC
-	-	TRBV5-1	TRBJ1-1	CASSPGQNTEAFF	TGCGCCAGTAGCCCGGGACAGAACACTGAAGCTTTCTTT
TRBD1	once	TRBV5-4	TRBJ1-6	CASSPAQTGLNSPLHF	TGTGCCAGCAGCCCGGCCCAGACAGGGCTAAATTCACCCCTCCACTTT
TRBD1	-	TRBV7-9	TRBJ1-4	CASSSGQGNEKLFF	TGTGCCAGCAGCTCGGGACAGGGTAATGAAAAACTGTTTTTT
-	-	TRBV6-1	TRBJ1-5	CASSDCEGQPQHF	TGTGCCAGCAGTGATTGCGAGGGACAGCCCCAGCATTTT
-	-	TRBV11-3	TRBJ2-5	CASSPSFGDRSQETQYF	TGTGCCAGCAGCCCCAGTTTTGGAGACAGGTCTCAAGAGACCCAGTACTTC
TRBD2	-	TRBV2	TRBJ2-7	CATGLAGAEQYF	TGTGCCACCGGACTAGCGGGAGCCGAGCAGTACTTC
-	-	TRBV2	TRBJ2-3	CASNERDTQYF	TGTGCCAGCAATGAGCGTGATACGCAGTATTTT
TRBD1	-	TRBV19	TRBJ1-5	CASSSPQTGGNQPQHF	TGTGCCAGTAGTAGCCCACAGACAGGGGGCAATCAGCCCCAGCATTTT
TRBD2	-	TRBV19	TRBJ2-7	CASSMVGGRYEQYF	TGTGCCAGTAGTATGGTGGGCGGGAGATACGAGCAGTACTTC
TRBD1	-	TRBV18	TRBJ2-7	CASSPRTGETGEQYF	TGTGCCAGCTCTCCTCGGACAGGGGAGACGGGCGAGCAGTACTTC
TRBD2	-	TRBV30	TRBJ2-5	CAWTRGAGRAKGTQYF	TGTGCCTGGACCCGTGGGGCGGGGAGGGCAAAGGGGACCCAGTACTTC
TRBD2	-	TRBV7-2	TRBJ2-7	CASSLGLAGAPTREQYF	TGTGCCAGCAGCTTAGGACTAGCGGGGGCCCCTACGCGGGAGCAGTACTTC
TRBD2	-	TRBV28	TRBJ2-1	CASHIYGREHINEQFF	TGTGCCAGCCATATTTACGGGCGGGAGCATATCAATGAGCAGTTCTTC
-	-	TRBV11-2	TRBJ1-6	CASSFGWTNSYNSPLHF	TGTGCCAGCAGCTTCGGATGGACAAACTCCTATAATTCACCCCTCCACTTT
TRBD1	few	TRBV2	TRBJ1-1	CASSLNRGGGLGEAFF	TGTGCCAGCAGTCTTAACAGGGGTGGGGGCCTTGGTGAAGCTTTCTTT
TRBD1	-	TRBV5-1	TRBJ2-6	CASSLGTGGSGANVLTF	TGCGCCAGCAGCTTGGGGACAGGGGGCTCTGGGGCCAACGTCCTGACTTTC
-	once	TRBV5-1	TRBJ2-1	CASSTSGPYNEQFF	TGCGCCAGCAGCACGTCGGGTCCCTACAATGAGCAGTTCTTC
-	-	TRBV7-9	TRBJ1-2	CSSSDQGYGYTF	TGTTCCAGCAGCGACCAGGGGTATGGCTACACCTTC
TRBD1	-	TRBV23-1	TRBJ1-1	CASSRDCGTGKVEAFF	TGCGCCAGCAGTAGAGATTGTGGGACAGGAAAGGTTGAAGCTTTCTTT
-	-	TRBV7-2	TRBJ1-5	CASSLVGVSNQPQHF	TGTGCCAGCAGCTTAGTCGGGGTTAGCAATCAGCCCCAGCATTTT
TRBD2	-	TRBV5-6	TRBJ2-5	CASSRLAGGQETQYF	TGTGCCAGCAGCCGACTAGCGGGGGGCCAAGAGACCCAGTACTTC
TRBD2	few	TRBV9	TRBJ2-5	CASSVGDQGEGETQYF	TGTGCCAGCAGCGTAGGGGACCAAGGGGAGGGAGAGACCCAGTACTTC
TRBD2	-	TRBV4-1	TRBJ2-1	CASSRRERDSYNEQFF	TGCGCCAGCAGCCGCCGCGAGCGGGATTCCTACAATGAGCAGTTCTTC
-	-	TRBV5-4	TRBJ1-2	CASSGGVRGKKDGYTF	TGTGCCAGCAGCGGGGGAGTCCGGGGGAAAAAGGATGGCTACACCTTC
-	-	TRBV9	TRBJ1-1	CASNRVEGTEAFF	TGTGCCAGCAACAGGGTCGAGGGCACTGAAGCTTTCTTT
TRBD2	-	TRBV6-5	TRBJ2-5	CASCTSGPQETQYF	TGTGCCAGCTGTACTAGCGGCCCCCAAGAGACCCAGTACTTC
TRBD1	few	TRBV9	TRBJ2-4	CASSQGGTGENIQYF	TGTGCCAGCAGCCAAGGGGGGACAGGGGAAAACATTCAGTACTTC
-	once	TRBV6-6	TRBJ1-4	CASTPHLTNEKLFF	TGTGCCAGCACCCCACACCTAACTAATGAAAAATTGTTTTTT
TRBD1	-	TRBV7-2	TRBJ2-7	CASSRQGQVAYEQYF	TGTGCCAGCAGCCGCCAGGGACAGGTAGCCTACGAGCAGTACTTC
-	-	TRBV9	TRBJ1-4	CASSPRPGPDEKLFF	TGTGCCAGCAGCCCGCGTCCAGGGCCGGACGAAAAACTGTTTTTT
-	-	TRBV5-1	TRBJ1-3	CASSFEVIAAGNTIYF	TGCGCCAGCAGCTTTGAAGTGATTGCGGCTGGAAACACCATATATTTT
-	once	TRBV19	TRBJ2-7	CASSISESGGEQYF	TGTGCCAGTAGTATATCCGAGTCCGGGGGCGAGCAGTACTTC
-	-	TRBV18	TRBJ2-3	CASSPGSTDTQYF	TGTGCCAGCTCCCCCGGGAGCACAGATACGCAGTATTTT